This T cell receptor (beta chain) was found in a study of T-cell memory formation after mild COVID-19. Study-level findings and limits: Several responding clones turned up in pre-infection memory, indicating that cross-reactive memory may have taken part.

Per the germline V gene, CDR1 is SGHAT and CDR2 is FQDESV (reference sequence). The junction had 5 bases not matched to a gene; V was cut back by 5 bases and J by 1 base. The CDR3 sequence is 15 residues long. TCRdb fed the 5' RACE reads into MiXCR, producing one record per CDR3 protein. The sample carries 450,000 or so distinct CDR3 sequences, 15% to 25% recorded once. A few counts support this clonotype. What it binds is unknown. The clonotype was recovered from an adult woman who had mild COVID-19 (a few samples of this study predate the infection). Cell type and time point are not known. The sample taken for sequencing was PBMCs or a T cell subset sorted from them (not recorded which). The chain has TRBV11-1 and TRBJ2-7, with TRBD1 identical over 10 bases. The CDR3: CASSAGQGGSYEQYF. The CDR3 DNA reads TGTGCCAGCAGCGCCGGACAGGGGGGATCCTACGAGCAGTACTTC.